This TCR beta chain was recorded in a study of blood T cell repertoires in COVID-19. In the study overall: Researchers got acute and convalescent COVID-19 samples from the United States, Italy and Spain. From T cells, B-cell-depleted T cells, or PBMCs came the material, which was cDNA or gDNA.

In the original analysis: Nucleated cell number was recorded as an estimate derived from reference gene primer amplification. Here immunoSEQ multiplex PCR was the method, and the copy in TCRdb shows in-frame clones only, minus some. Clonal size and the V and J genes are those of that table, whereas D and trimming came from the DNA. The sample gives about 180,000 clones, approximately 80% of which show up once; less than 2% is in the top ten. CDR3 length: 14 residues. The germline V and J ends were trimmed by 3 bases and 8 bases, with 13 bases remaining between them. Germline CDR1 reads WSHSY; CDR2 reads SAAADI.

This chain joins TRBV10-2 and TRBJ1-4; a possible D gene is TRBD1 (5 bases). The sequenced sample was peripheral blood. The source is a human donor in a cohort sampled during active COVID-19. The DNA for the CDR3 is TGCGCCAGCAGTGAAGCGGGGCGTGGGGAAAAACTGTTTTTT. It yields the protein CASSEAGRGEKLFF.